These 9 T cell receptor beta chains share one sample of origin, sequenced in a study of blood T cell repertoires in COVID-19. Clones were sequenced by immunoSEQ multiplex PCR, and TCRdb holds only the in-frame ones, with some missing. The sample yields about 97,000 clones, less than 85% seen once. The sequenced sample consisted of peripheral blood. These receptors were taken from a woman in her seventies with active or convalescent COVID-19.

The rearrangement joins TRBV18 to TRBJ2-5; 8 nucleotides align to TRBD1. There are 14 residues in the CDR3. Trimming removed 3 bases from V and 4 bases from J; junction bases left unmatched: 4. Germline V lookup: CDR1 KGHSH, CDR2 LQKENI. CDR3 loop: CASSPKDRVETQYF. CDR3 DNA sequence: TGTGCCAGCTCACCCAAGGACAGGGTAGAGACCCAGTACTTC.

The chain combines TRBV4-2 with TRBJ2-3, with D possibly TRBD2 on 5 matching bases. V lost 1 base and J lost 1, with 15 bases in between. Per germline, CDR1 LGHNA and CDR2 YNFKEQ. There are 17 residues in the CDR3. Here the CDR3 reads CASSQAQEDMGTDTQYF. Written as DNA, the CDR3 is TGTGCCAGCAGCCAAGCGCAGGAGGATATGGGCACAGATACGCAGTATTTT.

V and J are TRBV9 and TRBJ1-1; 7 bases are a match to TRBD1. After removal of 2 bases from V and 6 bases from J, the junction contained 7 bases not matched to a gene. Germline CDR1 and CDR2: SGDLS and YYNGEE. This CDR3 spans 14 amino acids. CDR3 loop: CASSVATGSSEAFF. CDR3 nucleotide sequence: TGTGCCAGCAGCGTCGCGACAGGGTCTTCTGAAGCTTTCTTT.

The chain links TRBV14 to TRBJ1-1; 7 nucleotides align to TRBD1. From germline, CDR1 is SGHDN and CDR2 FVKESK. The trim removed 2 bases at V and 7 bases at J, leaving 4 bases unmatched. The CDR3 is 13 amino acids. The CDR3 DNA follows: TGTGCCAGCAGCCAATTGGGACAGCTTGAAGCTTTCTTT. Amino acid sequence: CASSQLGQLEAFF.

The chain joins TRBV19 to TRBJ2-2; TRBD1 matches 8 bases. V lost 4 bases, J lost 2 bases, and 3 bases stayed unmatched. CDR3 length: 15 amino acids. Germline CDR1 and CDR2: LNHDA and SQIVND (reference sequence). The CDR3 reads CASSTGQGNTGELFF. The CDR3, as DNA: TGTGCCAGTAGTACAGGACAGGGTAACACCGGGGAGCTGTTTTTT.

The CDR3 DNA is TGTGCCAGCAGCTTACCTTTCATGGGACAGGGGGCAGGTGGCTACACCTTC. Its translation: CASSLPFMGQGAGGYTF. The chain uses TRBV11-2 and TRBJ1-2; 12 positions agree with TRBD1. Germline trimming cut 2 bases from V and 7 bases from J; bases unmatched to any gene: 11. Germline V gives CDR1 SGHAT, CDR2 FQNNGV. The CDR3 is 17 amino acids.

Here the CDR3 reads CAWISSRAGNTIYF. CDR3 bases: TGTGCCTGGATATCCTCCAGGGCTGGAAACACCATATATTTT. The chain joins TRBV30 to TRBJ1-3; D might be TRBD1 (5 bases). Per germline, CDR1 GTSNPN and CDR2 SVGIG (reference sequence). V lost 4 bases to trimming and J lost 2 bases, with 12 bases between them. The CDR3 consists of 14 residues.

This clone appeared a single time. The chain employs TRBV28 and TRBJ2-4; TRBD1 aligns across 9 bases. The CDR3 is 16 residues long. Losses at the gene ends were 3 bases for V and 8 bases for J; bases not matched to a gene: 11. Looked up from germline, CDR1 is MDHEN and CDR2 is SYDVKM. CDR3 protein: CASSFPGQGKADIQYF. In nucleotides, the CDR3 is TGTGCCAGCAGTTTCCCGGGACAGGGAAAGGCGGACATTCAGTACTTC.

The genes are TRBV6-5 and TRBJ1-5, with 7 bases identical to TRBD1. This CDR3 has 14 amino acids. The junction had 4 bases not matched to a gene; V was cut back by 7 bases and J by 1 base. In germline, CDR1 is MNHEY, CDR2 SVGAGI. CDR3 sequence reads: CASKQGTSNQPQHF. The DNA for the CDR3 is TGTGCCAGCAAACAGGGGACCAGCAATCAGCCCCAGCATTTT.